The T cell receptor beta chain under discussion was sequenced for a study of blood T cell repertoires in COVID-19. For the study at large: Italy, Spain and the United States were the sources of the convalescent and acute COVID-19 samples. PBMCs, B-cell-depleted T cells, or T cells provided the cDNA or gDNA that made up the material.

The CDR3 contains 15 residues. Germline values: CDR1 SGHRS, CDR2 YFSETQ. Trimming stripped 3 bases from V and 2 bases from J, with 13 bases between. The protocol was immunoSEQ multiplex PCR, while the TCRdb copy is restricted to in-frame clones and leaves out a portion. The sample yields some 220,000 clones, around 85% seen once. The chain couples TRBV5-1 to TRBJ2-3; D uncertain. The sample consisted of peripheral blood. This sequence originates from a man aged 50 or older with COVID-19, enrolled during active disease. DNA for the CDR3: TGCGCCAGCAGCTGGTTGCGGTCAATCACAGATACGCAGTATTTT. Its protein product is CASSWLRSITDTQYF. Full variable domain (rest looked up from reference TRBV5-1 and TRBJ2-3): KAGVTQTPRYLIKTRGQQVTLSCSPISGHRSVSWYQQTPGQGLQFLFEYFSETQRNKGNFPGRFSGRQFSNSRSEMNVSTLELGDSALYLCASSWLRSITDTQYFGPGTRLTVL.